This TCR beta chain came from a study of cytomegalovirus exposure and HLA in healthy donors. The length of the CDR3 is 14 residues. Germline CDR1 SNHLY, CDR2 FYNNEI. Trimming took 2 bases from V and 3 from J; bases not matched to a gene: 3. Whereas donors were nominally healthy upon sampling, unrecorded immune exposures were probable. With 60 Vbeta and 13 Jbeta primers, the PCR was carried out. Clones were sequenced by immunoSEQ multiplex PCR, and TCRdb holds only the in-frame ones, with some missing. The table has approximately 150,000 clones, roughly four fifths seen once. Source material: PBMCs. The receptor's source is a woman in her fifties or sixties in good health and CMV-seronegative. The chain recombines TRBV2 with TRBJ2-7; 8 nucleotides align to TRBD1. As DNA, the CDR3 is TGTGCCAGCAGTGAAACCGGACAGGGCTACGAGCAGTACTTC. Protein: CASSETGQGYEQYF.